A selection of T cell receptor beta chains follows, all from one sample in a study of cytomegalovirus exposure and HLA in healthy donors. Measured with immunoSEQ multiplex PCR; TCRdb has only the in-frame clones, and not every one. The sample contains around 130,000 clones, roughly 86% of which appear only once. Sequenced input: PBMCs. The source is a man aged 25-45 years in good health and CMV-seronegative. The CDR3 runs from the conserved cysteine through the conserved F or W. Fields, in order: V gene, D gene, J gene, CDR3 protein. A D gene is named only where the DNA matches it firmly.

TRBV2	-	TRBJ2-5	CASSELGLDQETQYF
TRBV2	-	TRBJ1-4	CASSAMTATNEKLFF
TRBV11-2	TRBD1	TRBJ2-7	CASSIGQGGQYF
TRBV6-6	-	TRBJ1-1	CASRQGRTEAFF
TRBV6-6	TRBD1	TRBJ2-7	CASSYTGESYEQYF
TRBV23-1	-	TRBJ1-5	CASSQSSWGEVQPQHF
TRBV5-1	-	TRBJ2-3	CASSLQSRRGGADTQYF
TRBV29-1	TRBD1	TRBJ1-6	CSVLQGESPLHF
TRBV4-3	-	TRBJ1-4	CASSQDRFSTANNEKLFF
TRBV5-1	TRBD2	TRBJ2-3	CASSTAAGVDTQYF
TRBV19	TRBD1	TRBJ2-5	CATSPGTAYQETQYF
TRBV5-8	-	TRBJ1-1	CASSLAEVAAEAFF
TRBV29-1	TRBD1	TRBJ2-3	CSVEQGASVDTQYF
TRBV19	-	TRBJ1-2	CASSIGQGYTDGYTF
TRBV10-3	-	TRBJ2-7	CAISVDRGYEQYF
TRBV28	TRBD2	TRBJ2-1	CASGTAVGLAGGHEQFF
TRBV4-1	-	TRBJ2-7	CASSQELLDYEQYF
TRBV5-1	-	TRBJ2-5	CASSLGRGIQETQYF
TRBV5-1	-	TRBJ1-2	CARAGTNYGYTF
TRBV29-1	-	TRBJ1-5	CSVLDNNQPQHF
TRBV5-5	TRBD1	TRBJ2-1	CASGITGVTYNEQFF
TRBV2	TRBD2	TRBJ2-1	CASRGTSGGENEQFF
TRBV7-9	TRBD1	TRBJ1-2	CASSLGQANYGYTF
TRBV7-6	-	TRBJ2-7	CASSLGGGVREQYF
TRBV14	TRBD1	TRBJ1-1	CASSQEAGGLNTEAFF
TRBV10-3	-	TRBJ2-7	CATRLGAGQYF
TRBV27	TRBD1	TRBJ1-2	CASSPTGGGGYTF
TRBV6-5	-	TRBJ1-6	CASSYVEGEPPLHF
TRBV7-2	-	TRBJ2-7	CASSWGGGSYEQYF
TRBV6-5	TRBD2	TRBJ2-5	CASSRLAGRETQYF
TRBV6-1	TRBD1	TRBJ1-2	CASSTTGGAYGYTF
TRBV7-9	TRBD1	TRBJ2-1	CASSTGTGSYNEQFF
TRBV9	TRBD2	TRBJ2-1	CASSVGGGYAGYNEQFF
TRBV7-2	TRBD1	TRBJ1-4	CASSLGLTTGGRKLFF
TRBV6-6	TRBD2	TRBJ2-1	CASSYGRGGRYNEQFF
TRBV6-5	TRBD1	TRBJ2-7	CASSSGTGYEQYF
TRBV7-2	-	TRBJ1-5	CASSLHVGRDQPQHF
TRBV29-1	TRBD2	TRBJ2-5	CSVTSGGRETQYF
TRBV18	-	TRBJ2-5	CASRASGRGQETQYF
TRBV18	TRBD1	TRBJ1-4	CASSPGTGAGEKLFF
TRBV7-9	-	TRBJ2-1	CASSFGRVTYNEQFF
TRBV2	TRBD1	TRBJ2-7	CASSEGGQAPYEQYF
TRBV7-9	-	TRBJ1-5	CASSLERSNQPQHF
TRBV5-6	TRBD2	TRBJ2-1	CASSWRGSNEQFF
TRBV25-1	TRBD2	TRBJ2-3	CASRRGGVATDTQYF
TRBV27	-	TRBJ1-2	CASSFGRGIAGYTF
TRBV28	-	TRBJ1-2	CASSFGFLRQNYGYTF
TRBV18	-	TRBJ1-5	CASSPVGGASNQPQHF
TRBV19	-	TRBJ2-7	CASSRSGAYEQYF
TRBV2	-	TRBJ1-5	CASSPESDNQPQHF